This T cell receptor (beta chain) was sequenced for a study of cytomegalovirus exposure and HLA in healthy donors. Findings of the study overall: By HLA locus, TCR association rates varied in a later analysis, with DRB1 showing the most and HLA-C the fewest.

Only a few counts were recorded for this clone. What it recognizes is unknown. Germline-derived CDR1 and CDR2 are LNHNV and YYDKDF (reference sequence). The CDR3 totals 14 residues. Germline trimming cut 5 bases from V and 11 bases from J; bases unmatched to any gene: 13. The study ran its PCR with 60 Vbeta and 13 Jbeta primers. As processed by the authors: In a later analysis, approximately 80 million unique TCR beta chains included roughly 11 million shared by two or more donors. The data were produced by immunoSEQ multiplex PCR, yet TCRdb's version contains in-frame clones alone and is incomplete. V, J and clone size are those of that table, while D and trimming were read from the DNA. The sample has approximately 130,000 clones; 70% to 75% are singletons.

The sequence was collected from a man younger than 45 in good health and CMV-seronegative. The sequencing sample was made of PBMCs. The chain employs TRBV15 and TRBJ2-5, with TRBD1 identical over 8 bases. The CDR3, as DNA: TGTGCCACCAGCCAGGACAGGGACGCCAGGGAGCAGTACTTC. Amino acids: CATSQDRDAREQYF.